A selection of T cell receptor beta chains follows, all from one sample in a study of cytomegalovirus exposure and HLA in healthy donors. Clones were read by immunoSEQ multiplex PCR, and TCRdb kept only the in-frame ones, dropping some. The data hold roughly 49,000 clones, with 75% to 80% observed a single time. The sequencing sample was made of PBMCs. The receptors were gathered from a woman in her thirties or forties in good health and CMV-seropositive. The CDR3 runs from the conserved cysteine through the conserved F or W. Fields, in order: CDR3 protein, V gene, J gene, D gene. The D gene is left open where the match is weak.

cdr3_aa: CASSLAAGAPGELFF
v_call: TRBV7-2
j_call: TRBJ2-2
d_call: TRBD2

cdr3_aa: CASSPVGEGGDGYTF
v_call: TRBV7-3
j_call: TRBJ1-2
d_call: .

cdr3_aa: CASSLTQGSTYGYTF
v_call: TRBV5-6
j_call: TRBJ1-2
d_call: TRBD1

cdr3_aa: CASSASGNTEAFF
v_call: TRBV6-5
j_call: TRBJ1-1
d_call: .

cdr3_aa: CASSPSTPGLKNYGYTF
v_call: TRBV18
j_call: TRBJ1-2
d_call: .

cdr3_aa: CASSIVYGYTF
v_call: TRBV28
j_call: TRBJ1-2
d_call: .

cdr3_aa: CASSYSVAVRSEAFF
v_call: TRBV6-6
j_call: TRBJ1-1
d_call: .

cdr3_aa: CASSARQGQETQYF
v_call: TRBV7-9
j_call: TRBJ2-5
d_call: TRBD1

cdr3_aa: CASSWGRVNEKLFF
v_call: TRBV7-2
j_call: TRBJ1-4
d_call: .

cdr3_aa: CASSPPTRLNEQFF
v_call: TRBV18
j_call: TRBJ2-1
d_call: .

cdr3_aa: CASSMDEGGEQFF
v_call: TRBV18
j_call: TRBJ2-1
d_call: .

cdr3_aa: CASNTGGDYGYTF
v_call: TRBV6-1
j_call: TRBJ1-2
d_call: TRBD1

cdr3_aa: CASSSKSLAGGLLQFF
v_call: TRBV6-5
j_call: TRBJ2-1
d_call: TRBD2

cdr3_aa: CASSLDPGYEQYF
v_call: TRBV7-9
j_call: TRBJ2-7
d_call: .

cdr3_aa: CASSGGQGRTLLEGYTF
v_call: TRBV5-4
j_call: TRBJ1-2
d_call: TRBD1

cdr3_aa: CASLKRGYNEQFF
v_call: TRBV19
j_call: TRBJ2-1
d_call: .

cdr3_aa: CASSTTKGEQYF
v_call: TRBV27
j_call: TRBJ2-7
d_call: .

cdr3_aa: CASSLDGGSGNTIYF
v_call: TRBV7-7
j_call: TRBJ1-3
d_call: .

cdr3_aa: CATSHQRGGQDEQFF
v_call: TRBV15
j_call: TRBJ2-1
d_call: .

cdr3_aa: CASLPQGAGRGGEKLFF
v_call: TRBV7-8
j_call: TRBJ1-4
d_call: TRBD1

cdr3_aa: CASSLGDFGTEAFF
v_call: TRBV7-9
j_call: TRBJ1-1
d_call: .

cdr3_aa: CAWSEASRSNQPQHF
v_call: TRBV30
j_call: TRBJ1-5
d_call: .

cdr3_aa: CAISPDRANTEAFF
v_call: TRBV10-3
j_call: TRBJ1-1
d_call: TRBD1

cdr3_aa: CASSSFVRRGDTIYF
v_call: TRBV11-2
j_call: TRBJ1-3
d_call: .

cdr3_aa: CASSVETYEQYF
v_call: TRBV2
j_call: TRBJ2-7
d_call: .

cdr3_aa: CASSLRTVSIEQYF
v_call: TRBV19
j_call: TRBJ2-7
d_call: .

cdr3_aa: CASRSYNEQFF
v_call: TRBV28
j_call: TRBJ2-1
d_call: .

cdr3_aa: CASSVGQRGSLYEQYF
v_call: TRBV9
j_call: TRBJ2-7
d_call: .

cdr3_aa: CASTKGLFSDTQYF
v_call: TRBV5-1
j_call: TRBJ2-3
d_call: TRBD2

cdr3_aa: CARSFLGQLNQPQHF
v_call: TRBV6-5
j_call: TRBJ1-5
d_call: TRBD1

cdr3_aa: CATRFSGSSYNEQFF
v_call: TRBV15
j_call: TRBJ2-1
d_call: TRBD2

cdr3_aa: CASSQEVWTGSTDTQYF
v_call: TRBV14
j_call: TRBJ2-3
d_call: TRBD1

cdr3_aa: CASSPNYNEQFF
v_call: TRBV7-3
j_call: TRBJ2-1
d_call: .

cdr3_aa: CSVVQTSSGNTIYF
v_call: TRBV29-1
j_call: TRBJ1-3
d_call: .

cdr3_aa: CAWSVLARVNEQFF
v_call: TRBV30
j_call: TRBJ2-1
d_call: TRBD2

cdr3_aa: CASSPPRRAEGAGELFF
v_call: TRBV18
j_call: TRBJ2-2
d_call: .

cdr3_aa: CASSGGAPTANQPQHF
v_call: TRBV5-1
j_call: TRBJ1-5
d_call: .

cdr3_aa: CASSRQGAREKLFF
v_call: TRBV6-5
j_call: TRBJ1-4
d_call: TRBD1